Many counts were recorded for the clone carrying this T cell receptor beta chain. These data are taken from a study of T-cell reconstitution after alpha-beta-depleted transplantation in children. Preparing the TCRbeta library involved the use of unique molecular identifiers. MiXCR, run by TCRdb on the PCR reads, gives a single entry per CDR3 protein. The sample shows about 7,900 distinct CDR3 sequences, roughly 30% of them seen only once. Germline V gene data show CDR1 as SNHLY and CDR2 as FYNNEI. Trimming took 7 bases from V and 1 from J, leaving 13 bases between them. CDR3 length: 14 residues. The sample here was peripheral blood, taken 60 days after TCRalphabeta/CD19-depleted stem cell transplant. V usage is TRBV2 and J usage is TRBJ1-1; TRBD1 might be the D (6 bases). The sequence came from a boy in the first two years of life who had a stem cell transplant for SCID, so the T cells may come from the graft donor. The chain's CDR3 is CASTLDRPNTEAFF. The CDR3 nucleotides are TGTGCCAGCACCTTAGACAGGCCGAACACTGAAGCTTTCTTT.